The rows below give T cell receptor beta chains drawn from one sample of a study of blood T cell repertoires in COVID-19. Data came from immunoSEQ multiplex PCR; TCRdb stores just in-frame clones and leaves some out. In the table there are about 290,000 clones, 85% to 90% of which are singletons. The sample taken for sequencing was peripheral blood. These receptor sequences come from a man in his forties or fifties with acute or convalescent COVID-19. CDR3s include the opening cysteine and the closing phenylalanine or tryptophan. The order of the fields is D gene, clone size, J gene, V gene, CDR3 protein, CDR3 DNA. D genes are given only for firm matches. The size entry is marked missing in some rows and otherwise reads once, few, many or a size class.

NA | NA | TRBJ2-6 | TRBV28 | CASGLSGANVLTF | TGTGCCAGCGGACTCTCTGGGGCCAACGTCCTGACTTTC
NA | NA | TRBJ1-5 | TRBV6-5 | CASSRDRRQPQHF | TGTGCCAGCAGTCGCGACAGACGTCAGCCCCAGCATTTT
TRBD2 | NA | TRBJ2-7 | TRBV27 | CASSLRGDLREQYF | TGTGCCAGCAGCCTCCGGGGGGACTTAAGGGAGCAGTACTTC
NA | NA | TRBJ1-1 | TRBV7-9 | CASSLTVGGTEAFF | TGTGCCAGCAGCTTAACGGTTGGGGGGACTGAAGCTTTCTTT
NA | NA | TRBJ1-2 | TRBV6-5 | CASSYGRASNYGYTF | TGTGCCAGCAGTTACGGCAGGGCCTCTAACTATGGCTACACCTTC
NA | NA | TRBJ1-1 | TRBV2 | CASWVGHLRTEAFF | TGTGCCAGCTGGGTGGGGCACCTTCGGACTGAAGCTTTCTTT
NA | NA | TRBJ1-3 | TRBV14 | CASSRRDYTIYF | TGTGCCAGCAGCCGCCGGGACTACACCATATATTTT
NA | NA | TRBJ2-2 | TRBV5-6 | CASSHAANTGELFF | TGTGCCAGCAGCCACGCAGCGAACACCGGGGAGCTGTTTTTT
NA | NA | TRBJ2-1 | TRBV13 | CASSLTGNPYNEQFF | TGTGCCAGCAGCCTAACCGGGAACCCCTACAATGAGCAGTTCTTC
TRBD1 | NA | TRBJ1-3 | TRBV9 | CASSVTGPQSGNTIYF | TGTGCCAGCAGCGTGACAGGGCCCCAATCTGGAAACACCATATATTTT
TRBD2 | NA | TRBJ2-3 | TRBV11-2 | CASSFGGARGDTQYF | TGTGCCAGCAGCTTCGGGGGGGCCCGGGGAGATACGCAGTATTTT
TRBD2 | once | TRBJ2-3 | TRBV5-4 | CASSFRSGGLTDTQYF | TGTGCCAGCAGCTTTCGGAGCGGGGGCCTTACAGATACGCAGTATTTT